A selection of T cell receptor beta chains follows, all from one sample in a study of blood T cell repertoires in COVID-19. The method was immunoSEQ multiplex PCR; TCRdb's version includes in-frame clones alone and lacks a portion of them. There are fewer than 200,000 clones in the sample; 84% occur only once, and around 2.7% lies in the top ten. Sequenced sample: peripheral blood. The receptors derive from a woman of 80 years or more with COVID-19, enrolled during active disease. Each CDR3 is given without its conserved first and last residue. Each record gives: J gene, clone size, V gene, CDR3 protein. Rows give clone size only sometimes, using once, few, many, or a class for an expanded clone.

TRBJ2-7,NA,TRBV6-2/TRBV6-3,ASSYRGLASRYEQY
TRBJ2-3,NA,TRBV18,ASSPLALAGSPGADTQY
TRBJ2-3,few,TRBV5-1,ASSPRVGTDTQY
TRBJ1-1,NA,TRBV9,ASSARAGAEAF
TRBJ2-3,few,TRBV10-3,AISPSGGTDTQY
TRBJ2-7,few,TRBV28,ASTPQGSYEQY
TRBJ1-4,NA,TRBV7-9,ASSRWDSLNEKLF
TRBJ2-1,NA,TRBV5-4,ASSLPLSAGGSDEQF
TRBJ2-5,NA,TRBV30,AWSVLAGGSETQY
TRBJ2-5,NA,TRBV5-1,ASSFGGARETQY
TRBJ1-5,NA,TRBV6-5,ASRIANQPQH
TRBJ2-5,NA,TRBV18,ASSPPGSETQY